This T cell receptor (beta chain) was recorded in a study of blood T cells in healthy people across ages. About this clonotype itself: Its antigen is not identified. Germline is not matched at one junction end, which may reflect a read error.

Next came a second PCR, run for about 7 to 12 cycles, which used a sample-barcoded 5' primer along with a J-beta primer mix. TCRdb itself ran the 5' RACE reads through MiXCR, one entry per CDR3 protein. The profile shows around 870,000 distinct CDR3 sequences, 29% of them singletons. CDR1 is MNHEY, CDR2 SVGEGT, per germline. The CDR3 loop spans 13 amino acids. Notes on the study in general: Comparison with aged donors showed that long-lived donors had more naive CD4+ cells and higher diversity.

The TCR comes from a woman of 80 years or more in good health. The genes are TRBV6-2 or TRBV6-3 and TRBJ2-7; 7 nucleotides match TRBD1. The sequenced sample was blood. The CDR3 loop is CASSPGTAYGQYF. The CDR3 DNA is TGTGCCAGCAGTCCCGGGACAGCCTACGGGCAGTACTTC.